A selection of T cell receptor beta chains follows, all from one sample in a study of T cells after yellow fever vaccination. In TCRdb, the 5' RACE reads were re-called with MiXCR into one record per CDR3 protein. The sample shows about 220,000 distinct CDR3 sequences, 3% to 3.5% of them seen only once. Sequences were derived from CD4+ T cells sorted from PBMCs, sampled 10 days after the yellow fever booster vaccination. These receptors all stem from a man between 18 and 35 years old who received the YFV17D yellow fever vaccine. Both conserved end residues are part of each CDR3. The D gene is left open where the match is weak. The listing skips clone size in some rows; elsewhere it reads once, few, many or a size class.

J,size,D,V,CDR3,DNA
TRBJ2-3,few,TRBD2,TRBV4-3,CASSQGKAGGADTQYF,TGCGCCAGCAGCCAAGGCAAAGCGGGGGGCGCAGATACGCAGTATTTT
TRBJ2-1,-,TRBD2,TRBV4-2,CASSQDVQAGTNEQFF,TGTGCCAGCAGCCAAGACGTGCAAGCGGGGACCAATGAGCAGTTCTTC
TRBJ2-5,many,-,TRBV6-2/TRBV6-3,CASRQVSSRETQYF,TGTGCCAGCAGACAGGTATCAAGTCGGGAGACCCAGTACTTC
TRBJ2-5,many,-,TRBV5-6,CASSPTGYGSETQYF,TGTGCCAGCAGCCCAACAGGGTATGGTAGTGAGACCCAGTACTTC
TRBJ1-2,few,TRBD1,TRBV2,CASRPGQGIARNYGYTF,TGTGCCAGCAGACCGGGACAGGGAATCGCAAGGAACTATGGCTACACCTTC
TRBJ1-5,many,-,TRBV23-1,CASSRLPKGRDQPQHF,TGCGCCAGCAGTCGCCTACCTAAGGGCCGCGATCAGCCCCAGCATTTT
TRBJ2-3,many,-,TRBV7-9,CASSFPGAAAQYF,TGTGCCAGCAGTTTCCCCGGGGCAGCCGCGCAGTATTTT
TRBJ1-5,many,-,TRBV12-3/TRBV12-4,CASSSRGARQPQHF,TGTGCCAGCAGTTCTCGCGGGGCTAGGCAGCCCCAGCATTTT
TRBJ1-2,few,-,TRBV5-1,CASGPTGKRGYTF,TGCGCCAGCGGCCCTACAGGGAAGCGGGGCTACACCTTC
TRBJ1-1,-,TRBD1,TRBV20-1,CSASRTGGTEAFF,TGCAGTGCTTCCCGGACAGGGGGCACTGAAGCTTTCTTT
TRBJ1-3,many,TRBD1,TRBV20-1,CSARGRDSVSSGNTIYF,TGCAGTGCTAGAGGACGGGACAGCGTGAGCTCTGGAAACACCATATATTTT
TRBJ2-5,many,TRBD1,TRBV12-3/TRBV12-4,CASRNSGQGAKTQYF,TGTGCCAGCAGGAACTCGGGACAGGGGGCGAAGACCCAGTACTTC
TRBJ2-1,many,TRBD1,TRBV7-8,CASRPARTGYHEQFF,TGTGCCAGCAGACCCGCCCGGACAGGGTATCATGAGCAGTTCTTC
TRBJ1-4,many,-,TRBV4-1,CASSHPQRTDLGEKLFF,TGCGCCAGCAGCCATCCACAAAGGACAGATCTCGGGGAAAAACTGTTTTTT
TRBJ2-7,many,-,TRBV18,CASSVNGGLYEQYF,TGTGCCAGCTCGGTGAATGGGGGCCTGTACGAGCAGTACTTC
TRBJ2-1,many,TRBD2,TRBV28,CASSVTGGVSYNEQFF,TGTGCCAGCAGTGTCACGGGGGGGGTATCCTACAATGAGCAGTTCTTC
TRBJ2-1,few,-,TRBV9,CASSLLTGSTYNEQFF,TGTGCCAGCAGCTTACTGACGGGTAGCACCTACAATGAGCAGTTCTTC
TRBJ1-2,-,-,TRBV12-3/TRBV12-4,CASSLISLANYGYTF,TGTGCCAGCAGTTTAATCTCCCTAGCTAACTATGGCTACACCTTC
TRBJ2-5,-,-,TRBV12-3/TRBV12-4,CASARETQYF,TGTGCCAGCGCCCGGGAGACCCAGTACTTC
TRBJ1-2,many,TRBD1,TRBV11-2,CASSLLTGGYTF,TGTGCCAGCAGCTTATTGACAGGGGGCTACACCTTC
TRBJ1-1,-,-,TRBV7-2,CASSFTQGYTEAFF,TGTGCCAGCAGTTTTACACAGGGATACACTGAAGCTTTCTTT
TRBJ2-5,few,-,TRBV4-2,CASSQDGVEETQYF,TGTGCCAGCAGCCAAGACGGGGTAGAAGAGACCCAGTACTTC
TRBJ1-6,-,-,TRBV12-3/TRBV12-4,CASSLARRVNSPLHF,TGTGCCAGCAGTTTAGCGCGCAGGGTCAACTCACCCCTCCACTTT
TRBJ1-1,many,-,TRBV12-3/TRBV12-4,CASSLIRAGGEAFF,TGTGCCAGCAGTTTAATCAGGGCAGGTGGAGAAGCTTTCTTT
TRBJ1-2,-,TRBD1,TRBV5-1,CASGSGGFDYGYTF,TGCGCCAGCGGGTCAGGGGGTTTCGACTATGGCTACACCTTC
TRBJ1-2,-,-,TRBV5-6,CASSPRGTSYGYTF,TGTGCCAGCAGCCCGAGGGGCACCTCCTATGGCTACACCTTC
TRBJ2-5,-,TRBD1,TRBV5-1,CASSLLGAGGKTQYF,TGCGCCAGCAGCTTGCTCGGCGCAGGGGGAAAGACCCAGTACTTC
TRBJ2-3,-,-,TRBV14,CASSQEGLAPYF,TGTGCCAGCAGCCAAGAGGGTCTAGCTCCGTATTTT
TRBJ1-2,many,TRBD1,TRBV18,CASSPGQSQGGYTF,TGTGCCAGCTCGCCGGGACAGAGCCAAGGAGGCTACACCTTC
TRBJ2-3,many,TRBD2,TRBV7-9,CASSPPIAGGTDTQYF,TGTGCCAGCAGCCCCCCGATAGCGGGGGGCACAGATACGCAGTATTTT
TRBJ2-1,many,-,TRBV4-2,CASSQDRTSTPRDEQFF,TGTGCCAGCAGCCAAGACCGGACCTCTACCCCGCGCGATGAGCAGTTCTTC
TRBJ2-1,many,-,TRBV6-6,CASTEGGEQFF,TGTGCCAGCACCGAAGGGGGTGAGCAGTTCTTC
TRBJ1-2,many,TRBD1,TRBV12-3/TRBV12-4,CASSFDRESSYTF,TGTGCCAGCAGTTTCGACAGGGAGAGTAGCTACACCTTC
TRBJ1-2,many,-,TRBV7-2,CASSLSRGNGYTF,TGTGCCAGCAGCTTATCGCGGGGAAATGGCTACACCTTC
TRBJ2-1,few,TRBD2,TRBV27,CASKLRLGLAHNEQFF,TGTGCCAGCAAGTTACGGCTCGGACTAGCCCACAATGAGCAGTTCTTC
TRBJ2-2,many,-,TRBV5-1,CASSLRFTGELFF,TGCGCCAGCAGCTTGCGGTTTACCGGGGAGCTGTTTTTT
TRBJ2-2,few,-,TRBV6-2/TRBV6-3,CAITPGRTGELFF,TGTGCCATCACACCGGGACGCACCGGGGAGCTGTTTTTT
TRBJ1-2,few,-,TRBV20-1,CSASTPGGDTYGGYTF,TGCAGTGCCTCGACCCCGGGGGGGGACACCTATGGTGGCTACACCTTC
TRBJ1-5,-,TRBD1,TRBV28,CASSPGDRVSNQPQHF,TGTGCCAGCAGCCCAGGGGACAGGGTGAGCAATCAGCCCCAGCATTTT
TRBJ2-3,many,-,TRBV7-2,CASIKMAGFTDTQYF,TGTGCCAGCATCAAAATGGCGGGTTTCACAGATACGCAGTATTTT
TRBJ2-7,-,-,TRBV7-8,CASSLGTPGSNF,TGTGCCAGCAGCTTGGGGACGCCGGGTTCTAACTTC
TRBJ1-2,-,-,TRBV28,CASSSGQGDYGYTF,TGTGCCAGCAGTTCGGGGCAGGGAGACTATGGCTACACCTTC
TRBJ2-1,-,TRBD1,TRBV4-3,CASSQDRGHLGEQFF,TGCGCCAGCAGCCAAGACAGGGGGCATTTGGGTGAGCAGTTCTTC
TRBJ1-2,many,TRBD1,TRBV20-1,CSASHPGGRGYTF,TGCAGTGCGAGCCATCCAGGGGGTCGAGGCTACACCTTC
TRBJ1-6,-,TRBD1,TRBV10-3,CAIRGDREGNSPLHF,TGTGCCATCAGGGGGGACAGGGAAGGGAATTCACCCCTCCACTTT
TRBJ2-1,many,TRBD1,TRBV28,CASSLFTGGNNEQFF,TGTGCCAGCAGTTTGTTTACAGGGGGTAACAATGAGCAGTTCTTC
TRBJ2-1,many,-,TRBV29-1,CSARGAGNEQFF,TGCAGCGCCCGAGGGGCGGGCAATGAGCAGTTCTTC
TRBJ2-1,few,-,TRBV5-4,CASRGAHEQFF,TGTGCCAGCAGAGGGGCACATGAGCAGTTCTTC
TRBJ2-7,few,-,TRBV5-4,CASSPSYTLSSYEQYF,TGTGCCAGCAGCCCGAGCTACACCTTGAGCTCCTACGAGCAGTACTTC
TRBJ1-3,few,-,TRBV2,CASRRRQFSGNTIYF,TGTGCCAGCAGGCGCCGACAGTTCTCTGGAAACACCATATATTTT
TRBJ1-5,many,-,TRBV7-2,CASSLSNQPQHF,TGTGCCAGCAGCTTAAGCAATCAGCCCCAGCATTTT
TRBJ2-7,many,-,TRBV5-4,CASSSPTGPRGEQYF,TGTGCCAGCAGCTCTCCTACAGGACCGAGGGGTGAGCAGTACTTC
TRBJ2-3,many,TRBD2,TRBV20-1,CSAASGGHTDTQYF,TGCAGTGCTGCAAGCGGGGGCCACACAGATACGCAGTATTTT
TRBJ1-2,-,TRBD1,TRBV4-2,CASSQDGLAGGVWYGYTF,TGTGCCAGCAGCCAAGATGGCCTGGCAGGGGGAGTTTGGTATGGCTACACCTTC
TRBJ2-7,many,TRBD2,TRBV5-1,CASSLQSGEDEQYF,TGCGCCAGCAGCTTGCAAAGCGGGGAGGACGAGCAGTACTTC
TRBJ1-4,-,-,TRBV5-6,CASRHRPTNEKLFF,TGTGCCAGCAGGCACAGACCAACTAATGAAAAACTGTTTTTT
TRBJ1-6,many,-,TRBV5-1,CASTMDSPRNSPLHF,TGCGCCAGCACCATGGACAGCCCCCGGAATTCACCCCTCCACTTT